This T cell receptor beta chain was identified during a study of blood T cell repertoires in COVID-19. Germline lookup yields CDR1 LNHDA and CDR2 SQIVND (reference sequence). V gave up 6 bases and J gave up 0 bases, with 6 bases separating them. CDR3 size: 14 residues. TCRdb's copy holds only in-frame clones and misses some; the assay was immunoSEQ multiplex PCR. The sample comprises 90,000 or so clones, about 90% of which are singletons, and about 1.8% rests with the top ten. The V call is TRBV19, the J call TRBJ2-6; no reliable D call. The sequencing sample was made of peripheral blood. This TCR was sampled from a human donor with active COVID-19. The donor label of this sample is uncertain. The CDR3 loop reads CASSPFSGANVLTF. CDR3 bases: TGTGCCAGTAGCCCATTCTCTGGGGCCAACGTCCTGACTTTC.